This T cell receptor beta chain was profiled in a study of blood T cell repertoires in COVID-19. Study as a whole: PBMCs, B-cell-depleted T cells, or T cells provided the cDNA or gDNA that made up the material.

Only in-frame clones appear in the TCRdb table, and some are missing; sequencing was by immunoSEQ multiplex PCR. In the table there are 270,000 or so clones, about 89% of which are singletons. The CDR3 loop spans 13 amino acids. V shed 3 bases and J 15 bases; nucleotides not matched to a gene: 6. Germline V gives CDR1 SGHAT, CDR2 FQDESV (reference sequence). The sample comprised PBMCs or T cells enriched from blood (not recorded which). The receptor was derived from a woman aged 18-29 years who had recovered from COVID-19. The J gene is TRBJ2-1, the V gene TRBV11-1; 12 bases are a match to TRBD2. This chain's CDR3 is CASSLGLAGAPFF. The CDR3 DNA reads TGTGCCAGCAGCTTGGGACTAGCGGGCGCGCCGTTCTTC.